This T cell receptor (beta chain) was identified in a study of cytomegalovirus exposure and HLA in healthy donors. Data came from immunoSEQ multiplex PCR; TCRdb stores just in-frame clones and leaves some out. The sample lists about 110,000 clones, roughly 88% occurring once. Trimming stripped 7 bases from V and 4 bases from J, with 16 bases between. The CDR3 loop spans 15 amino acids. The germline V gene encodes CDR1 MNHNS and CDR2 SASEGT. Sequences were obtained from PBMCs. J is TRBJ2-2 and V is TRBV6-1; no clear D. This receptor was identified in a woman between 25 and 40 years old in good health and CMV-seropositive. CDR3 protein: CASISILPVTGELFF. CDR3 nucleotides: TGTGCCAGCATCTCCATCCTACCCGTCACCGGGGAGCTGTTTTTT.